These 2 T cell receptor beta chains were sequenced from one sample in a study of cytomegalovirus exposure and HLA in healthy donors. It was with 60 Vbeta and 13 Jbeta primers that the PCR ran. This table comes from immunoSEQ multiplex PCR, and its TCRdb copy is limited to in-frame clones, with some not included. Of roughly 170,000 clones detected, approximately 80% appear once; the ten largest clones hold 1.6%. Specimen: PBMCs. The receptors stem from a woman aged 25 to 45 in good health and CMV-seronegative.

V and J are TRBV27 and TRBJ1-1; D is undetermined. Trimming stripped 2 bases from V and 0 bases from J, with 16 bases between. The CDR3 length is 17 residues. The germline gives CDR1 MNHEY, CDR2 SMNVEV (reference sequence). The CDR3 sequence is CASSLRWEVSLNTEAFF. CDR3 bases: TGTGCCAGCAGTTTAAGGTGGGAGGTCAGTTTGAACACTGAAGCTTTCTTT.

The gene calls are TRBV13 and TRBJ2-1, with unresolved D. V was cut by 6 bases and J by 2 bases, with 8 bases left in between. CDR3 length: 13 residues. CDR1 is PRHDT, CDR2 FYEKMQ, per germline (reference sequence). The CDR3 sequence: CASSSRTYNEQFF. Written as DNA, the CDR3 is TGTGCCAGCAGTTCGCGCACCTACAATGAGCAGTTCTTC. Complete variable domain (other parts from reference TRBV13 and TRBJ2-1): AAGVIQSPRHLIKEKRETATLKCYPIPRHDTVYWYQQGPGQDPQFLISFYEKMQSDKGSIPDRFSAQQFSDYHSELNMSSLELGDSALYFCASSSRTYNEQFFGPGTRLTVL.